This T cell receptor beta chain was identified in a study of blood T cells in healthy people across ages. The CDR3 length is 12 residues. Germline V gene sequence: CDR1 SGHTA, CDR2 FQGNSA. The J segment lost 11 bases and the V segment lost 3 bases, leaving 6 bases of the junction unmatched. Researchers isolated at least 7 million PBMCs per sample. In regard to this clonotype: What it recognizes is unknown.

Notes on the study in general: Estimated diversity across one million T cells was deemed an underestimate.

Then a second PCR, running roughly 7 to 11 cycles, was carried out with a sample-barcoded 5' primer and a J-beta primer mix. Each cDNA was tagged by a template-switch adaptor containing 12 random nucleotides. A single record per CDR3 protein comes from TCRdb applying MiXCR to the 5' RACE reads. The sample holds approximately 800,000 distinct CDR3 sequences, 40% to 65% seen once. The V and J genes are TRBV7-2 and TRBJ2-5, with TRBD2 matching over 7 bases. The clonotype was recovered from an older man in good health. What was sequenced was blood. CDR3 in amino acids: CASSLEAGEQYF. DNA of the CDR3: TGTGCCAGCAGCTTGGAGGCGGGGGAGCAGTACTTC.